Listed below are T cell receptor beta chains from one sample, sequenced in a study of early T cells in non-severe SARS-CoV-2 infection. MiXCR, run by TCRdb on the 5' RACE reads, gives a single entry per CDR3 protein. The profile shows about 33,000 distinct CDR3 sequences, about 5% of them singletons. The sequenced material came from whole blood. Receptors originate from an adult who was a healthcare worker with PCR-confirmed SARS-CoV-2 infection or an uninfected control (not recorded which). The CDR3 runs from the conserved cysteine through the conserved F or W. A D gene is named only where the DNA matches it firmly. Some rows have no size entry. The others give once, few or many, or a class for an expanded clone.

cdr3_length	v_call	j_call	clone_size	d_call	cdr3_nt	cdr3_aa
14	TRBV7-2	TRBJ1-5	.	.	TGTGCCAGCAGCTTAAGTGCCGGGAATCAGCCCCAGCATTTT	CASSLSAGNQPQHF
15	TRBV6-6	TRBJ2-7	many	.	TGTGCCAGCAGTTCACGGACAGAAAGCTCCTACGAGCAGTACTTC	CASSSRTESSYEQYF
15	TRBV4-3	TRBJ1-2	few	TRBD1	TGCGCCAGCAGCCAGGTGCGGACAGGCCTTGGGGGCTACACCTTC	CASSQVRTGLGGYTF
16	TRBV7-9	TRBJ1-4	few	.	TGTGCCAGCAGCTTAAATTCCGTTGCAACTAATGAAAAACTGTTTTTT	CASSLNSVATNEKLFF
11	TRBV6-9	TRBJ2-1	many	.	TGTGCCAGCAGTTATCGTGATGAGCAGTTCTTC	CASSYRDEQFF
13	TRBV6-1	TRBJ1-1	.	.	TGTGCCAGCAGGTCGGGGCTGAACACTGAAGCTTTCTTT	CASRSGLNTEAFF
16	TRBV5-5	TRBJ1-3	many	.	TGTGCCAGCAGCAGGGCCGACGGGGCCTCTGGAAACACCATATATTTT	CASSRADGASGNTIYF
17	TRBV4-1	TRBJ2-5	.	.	TGCGCCAGCAGCCAAGACCCCCCCGGGACACTTCAAGAGACCCAGTACTTC	CASSQDPPGTLQETQYF
17	TRBV23-1	TRBJ2-2	.	.	TGCGCCAGCAGTCAATTAGTACGAGCCCCGAACACCGGGGAGCTGTTTTTT	CASSQLVRAPNTGELFF
14	TRBV6-2/TRBV6-3	TRBJ1-1	many	.	TGTGCCACCACGCTGGGGACGGAGAACACTGAAGCTTTCTTT	CATTLGTENTEAFF
16	TRBV2	TRBJ1-6	.	.	TGTGCCAGCAGTGAGGGGGGTCGGCGACCTAATTCACCCCTCCACTTT	CASSEGGRRPNSPLHF
15	TRBV7-3	TRBJ2-3	.	.	TGTGCCAGCAGCTTAACCCGGGCCATCACAGATACGCAGTATTTT	CASSLTRAITDTQYF
15	TRBV2	TRBJ1-1	many	.	TGTGCCAGCAGTGATTTGGGGACACCGAACACTGAAGCTTTCTTT	CASSDLGTPNTEAFF
17	TRBV27	TRBJ1-1	.	.	TGTGCCAGCAGTTTAGTACCCCCCGGAGGGCTCCACACTGAAGCTTTCTTT	CASSLVPPGGLHTEAFF
17	TRBV7-2	TRBJ2-2	many	TRBD2	TGTGCCAGCAGCTTAGAAATGCGGGGGGGATCCACCGGGGAGCTGTTTTTT	CASSLEMRGGSTGELFF
14	TRBV13	TRBJ1-3	.	.	TGTGCCAGCAGCTCCGGCCGAGAAGGAAACACCATATATTTT	CASSSGREGNTIYF
15	TRBV19	TRBJ2-5	many	.	TGTGCCAGTAGTATCAATGCGAACGGCCAAGAGACCCAGTACTTC	CASSINANGQETQYF
16	TRBV27	TRBJ1-2	many	TRBD1	TGTGCCAGCAGTCCGATCTTATACAGGGGGGCCTATGGCTACACCTTC	CASSPILYRGAYGYTF
15	TRBV6-1	TRBJ2-3	.	TRBD2	TGTGCCAGCAGTGCTAGCGGGGGGGGCACAGATACGCAGTATTTT	CASSASGGGTDTQYF